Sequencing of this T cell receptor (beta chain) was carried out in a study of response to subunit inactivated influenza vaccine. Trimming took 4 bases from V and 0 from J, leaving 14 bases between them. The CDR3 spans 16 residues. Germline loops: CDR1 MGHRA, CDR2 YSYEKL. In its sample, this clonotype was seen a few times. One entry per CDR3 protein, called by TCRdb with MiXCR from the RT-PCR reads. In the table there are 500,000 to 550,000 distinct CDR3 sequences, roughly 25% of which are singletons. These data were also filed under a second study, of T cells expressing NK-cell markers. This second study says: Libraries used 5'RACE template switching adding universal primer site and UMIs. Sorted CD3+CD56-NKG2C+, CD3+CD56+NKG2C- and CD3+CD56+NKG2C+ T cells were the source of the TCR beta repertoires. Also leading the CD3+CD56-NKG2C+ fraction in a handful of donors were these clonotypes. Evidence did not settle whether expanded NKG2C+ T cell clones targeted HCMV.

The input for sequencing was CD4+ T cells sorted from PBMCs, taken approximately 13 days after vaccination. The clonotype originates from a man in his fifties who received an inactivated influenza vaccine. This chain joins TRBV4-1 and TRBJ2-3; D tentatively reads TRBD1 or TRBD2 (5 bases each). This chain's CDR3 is CASSRGSGTSTDTQYF. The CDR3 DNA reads TGCGCCAGCAGCCGGGGGAGCGGTACTAGCACAGATACGCAGTATTTT.